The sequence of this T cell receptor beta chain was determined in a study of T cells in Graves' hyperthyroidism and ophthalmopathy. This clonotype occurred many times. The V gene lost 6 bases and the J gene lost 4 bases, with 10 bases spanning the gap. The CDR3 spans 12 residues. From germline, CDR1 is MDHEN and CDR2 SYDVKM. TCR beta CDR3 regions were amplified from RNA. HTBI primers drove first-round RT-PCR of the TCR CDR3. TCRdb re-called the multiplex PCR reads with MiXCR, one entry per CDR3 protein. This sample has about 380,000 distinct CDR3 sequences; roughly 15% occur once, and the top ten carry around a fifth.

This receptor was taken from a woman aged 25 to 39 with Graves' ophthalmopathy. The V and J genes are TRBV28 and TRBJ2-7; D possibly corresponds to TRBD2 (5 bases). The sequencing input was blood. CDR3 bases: TGTGCCAGCAGCCTACTAGGGTACGAGCAGTACTTC. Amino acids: CASSLLGYEQYF.